This TCR beta chain is from a study of T cell repertoires in cytomegalovirus infection. The wider study: Selection of CMV epitopes for the study included recently identified HLA-C-restricted and well-studied HLA-B-restricted ones.

Of note for this clonotype: As yet, its antigen is unknown.

Germline-derived CDR1 and CDR2 are MGHRA and YSYEKL. V dropped 3 bases and J dropped 4 bases, with 21 bases sitting between them. The CDR3 runs 17 residues. TCRdb fed the reads into MiXCR, producing one record per CDR3 protein. The sample lists roughly 860,000 distinct CDR3 sequences, approximately 32% occurring once. Study-wide findings and caveats: HLA-C-restricted CMV clonotypes gave the most frequent clonotype in two of eight donors.

This TCR was sampled from a human donor in good health (CMV status not recorded). Some clones in this sample may be carry-over from other donors' samples. V usage is TRBV4-1 and J usage is TRBJ1-1; the D gene is possibly TRBD1 (6 bases). The sequencing used cultured CD8+ T cells from PBMCs, collected from culture after CMV antigen stimulation. The DNA of the CDR3 is TGCGCCAGCAGCCATGATGGAGGGAGGGGGTTGCGCACTGAAGCTTTCTTT. Amino acid sequence: CASSHDGGRGLRTEAFF.